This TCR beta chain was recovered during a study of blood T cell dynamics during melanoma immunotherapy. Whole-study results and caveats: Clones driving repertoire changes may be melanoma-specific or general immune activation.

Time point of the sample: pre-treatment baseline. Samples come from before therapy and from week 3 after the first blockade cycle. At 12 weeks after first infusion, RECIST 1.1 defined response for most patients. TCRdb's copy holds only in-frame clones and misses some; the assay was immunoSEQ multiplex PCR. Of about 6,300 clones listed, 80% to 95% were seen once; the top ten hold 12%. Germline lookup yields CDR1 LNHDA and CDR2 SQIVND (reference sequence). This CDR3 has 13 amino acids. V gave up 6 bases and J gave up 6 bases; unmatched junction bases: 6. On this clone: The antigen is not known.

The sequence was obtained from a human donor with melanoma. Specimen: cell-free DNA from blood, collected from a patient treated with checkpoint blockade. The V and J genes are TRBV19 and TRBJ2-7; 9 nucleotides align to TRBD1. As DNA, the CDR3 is TGTGCCAGTAGGAGGACAGGGGCTCCCGAGCAGTACTTC. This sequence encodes CASRRTGAPEQYF.